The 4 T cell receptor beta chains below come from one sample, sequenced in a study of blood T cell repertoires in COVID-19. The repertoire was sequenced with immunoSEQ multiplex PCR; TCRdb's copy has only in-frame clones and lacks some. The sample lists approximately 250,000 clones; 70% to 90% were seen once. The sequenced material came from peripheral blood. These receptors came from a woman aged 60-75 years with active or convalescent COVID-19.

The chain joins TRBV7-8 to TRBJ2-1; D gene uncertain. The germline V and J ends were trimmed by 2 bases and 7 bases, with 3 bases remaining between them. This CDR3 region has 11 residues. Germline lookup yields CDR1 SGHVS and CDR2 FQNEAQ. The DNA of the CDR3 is TGTGCCAGCAGCTTAATAAATGAGCAGTTCTTC. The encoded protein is CASSLINEQFF.

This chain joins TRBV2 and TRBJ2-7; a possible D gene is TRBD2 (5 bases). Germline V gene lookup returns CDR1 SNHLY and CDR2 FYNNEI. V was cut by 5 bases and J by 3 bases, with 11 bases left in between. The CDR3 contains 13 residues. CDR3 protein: CASSWTPNYEQYV. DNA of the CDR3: TGTGCCAGCAGTTGGACTCCGAACTACGAGCAGTACGTC.

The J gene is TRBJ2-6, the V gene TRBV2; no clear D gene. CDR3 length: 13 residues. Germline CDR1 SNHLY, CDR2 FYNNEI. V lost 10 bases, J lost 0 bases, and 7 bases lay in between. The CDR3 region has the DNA TGTGCCATTCTGAGCTCTGGGGCCAACGTCCTGACTTTC. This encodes CAILSSGANVLTF.

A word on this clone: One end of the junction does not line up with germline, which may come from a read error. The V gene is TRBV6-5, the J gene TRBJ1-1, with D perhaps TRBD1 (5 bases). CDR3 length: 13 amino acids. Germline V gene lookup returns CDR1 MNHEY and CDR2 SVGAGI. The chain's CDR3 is CASSYEADTEAFF. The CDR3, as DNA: TGTGCCAGCAGTTACGAGGCGGACACCGAAGCTTTCTTT.